These 23 T cell receptor beta chains share one sample of origin, sequenced in a study of CXCR3-negative and CXCR3-positive naive CD8 T cells. TRB cDNA libraries were made by UMI-labeled 5' RACE. With the 5' RACE reads reprocessed, TCRdb shows one record per CDR3 protein and no DNA. The sample features some 130,000 distinct CDR3 sequences, with just under 0.5% in its top ten. Input material: naive CXCR3- CD8+ T cells from blood. Subset specified: CD45RO-CCR7+CD27+CD95- naive CD8+ T cells lacking CXCR3 (TNR3-). The origin of the receptors is a human donor in good health. Some clones in this sample may be carry-over from other donors' samples.

The rearrangement joins TRBV28 to TRBJ2-1; the TCRdb D gene call, TRBD1, has no DNA to confirm it. CDR1 is MDHEN and CDR2 is SYDVKM in the germline V gene. This CDR3 is built from 17 residues. The CDR3 sequence is CASSWVTGGRGYNEQFF.

The genes are TRBV6-5 and TRBJ2-7; TCRdb indicates TRBD1, and absent DNA this call remains unverified. The CDR3 runs 14 residues. The germline V gene encodes CDR1 MNHEY and CDR2 SVGAGI. This CDR3 is CASTPSGTVYEQYF.

This rearrangement joins TRBV9 to TRBJ1-1. CDR1 and CDR2 (germline): SGDLS, YYNGEE. The CDR3 is made up of 12 amino acids. The CDR3 region is CASSEVNTEAFF. Variable domain in full (rest from reference TRBV9 and TRBJ1-1): DSGVTQTPKHLITATGQRVTLRCSPRSGDLSVYWYQQSLDQGLQFLIQYYNGEERAKGNILERFSAQQFPDLHSELNLSSLELGDSALYFCASSEVNTEAFFGQGTRLTVV.

This rearrangement joins TRBV28 to TRBJ2-6; TCRdb's D call of TRBD1 is untestable without DNA. The CDR3 contains 17 residues. CDR1 MDHEN and CDR2 SYDVKM come from the germline V gene. The CDR3 sequence: CANREGRGSSGANVLTF.

The V call is TRBV5-6, the J call TRBJ2-1; TCRdb reports TRBD2, a call that lacks DNA to check it against. Germline assignment: CDR1 SGHDT and CDR2 YYEEEE. The CDR3 runs 18 residues. The CDR3 reads CASSFEGLAGDIYNEQFF.

V gene TRBV23-1 combines with J gene TRBJ2-2. TRBV23-1 belongs to the ORF category, with a function that is uncertain. There are 16 residues in the CDR3. The CDR3 reads CARRNATNTNTGELFF.

The chain uses TRBV21-1 and TRBJ1-6. TRBV21-1 corresponds to a pseudogene. The CDR3 runs 18 residues. The CDR3 sequence: CASSKLEARSSYNSPLHF.

The rearrangement links TRBV27 to TRBJ2-1; checking the TCRdb D call of TRBD2 is not possible without DNA. This CDR3 comprises 16 residues. Germline V gene sequence: CDR1 MNHEY, CDR2 SMNVEV (reference sequence). CDR3 protein: CASSLLGSGSLDEQFF.

The chain couples TRBV27 to TRBJ2-7. The CDR3 has 13 amino acids. Germline V gives CDR1 MNHEY, CDR2 SMNVEV (reference sequence). CDR3 protein: CASSPRTHYEQYF.

CDR3 region: CASSQQQGTGRQPQHF. The chain is built from TRBV4-2 and TRBJ1-5; TCRdb names TRBD1, which stays unverified in the absence of DNA. The germline gives CDR1 LGHNA, CDR2 YNFKEQ. This CDR3 contains 16 residues.

CDR3 loop: CASSLGAGRSFGEQYF. This chain joins TRBV12-3 or TRBV12-4 and TRBJ2-7; TCRdb designates TRBD1, a call that cannot be tested without DNA. The CDR3 sequence is 16 residues long.

The rearrangement links TRBV7-9 to TRBJ2-5; TCRdb lists TRBD1, though no DNA is available to test this call. The germline V gene has CDR1 SEHNR and CDR2 FQNEAQ (reference sequence). This CDR3 has 16 amino acids. The CDR3 reads CASSYKDRGSAETQYF.

The chain couples TRBV29-1 to TRBJ2-2; TCRdb picks TRBD2, but there is no DNA to check that call. Per germline, CDR1 SQVTM and CDR2 ANQGSEA. The CDR3 runs 15 residues. The CDR3 region is CSVSLAGDATGELFF.

The chain carries TRBV28 and TRBJ2-7. The CDR3 runs to 12 residues. Germline loops: CDR1 MDHEN, CDR2 SYDVKM. CDR3 loop: CASSSRTDEQYF.

The chain recombines TRBV28 with TRBJ2-7. The CDR3 totals 13 residues. Germline V gene data show CDR1 as MDHEN and CDR2 as SYDVKM. The CDR3 sequence: CASSASHSYEQYF. The full variable domain, rest sourced from reference TRBV28 and TRBJ2-7, is DVKVTQSSRYLVKRTGEKVFLECVQDMDHENMFWYRQDPGLGLRLIYFSYDVKMKEKGDIPEGYSVSREKKERFSLILESASTNQTSMYLCASSASHSYEQYFGPGTRLTVT.

This chain joins TRBV29-1 and TRBJ2-7; the D gene TCRdb calls, TRBD2, cannot be checked with no DNA. The V gene's germline CDR1 is SQVTM and CDR2 ANQGSEA. There are 15 residues in the CDR3. The CDR3 loop reads CSVEVAGGPSFEQYF.

The rearrangement joins TRBV28 to TRBJ2-7. CDR1 MDHEN and CDR2 SYDVKM come from the germline V gene. CDR3 size: 12 residues. This CDR3 reads CASSSDFYEQYF.

The chain uses TRBV29-1 and TRBJ2-5; there is no DNA to check the TCRdb D call of TRBD2. Germline V gene data show CDR1 as SQVTM and CDR2 as ANQGSEA. This CDR3 spans 17 amino acids. CDR3 region: CSVSTSGRARFGETQYF.

The chain couples TRBV20-1 to TRBJ1-1; TCRdb's D gene call, TRBD1, goes unchecked for lack of DNA. Germline V lookup: CDR1 DFQATT, CDR2 SNEGSKA (reference sequence). The CDR3 loop spans 15 amino acids. The CDR3 here is CSAPAPGGANTEAFF.

V is TRBV29-1 and J is TRBJ2-1. The CDR3 runs to 14 residues. Germline values: CDR1 SQVTM, CDR2 ANQGSEA. Here the CDR3 reads CSVEGYGDYNEQFF.

The rearrangement links TRBV12-3 or TRBV12-4 to TRBJ2-3; no DNA is available, so the TRBD1 call from TCRdb remains unchecked. The CDR3 length is 15 residues. The CDR3 here is CASEGLGQGTDTQYF.

The chain employs TRBV10-2 and TRBJ1-1; lacking DNA, the TRBD1 call made by TCRdb goes unchecked. Germline V gene sequence: CDR1 WSHSY, CDR2 SAAADI. This CDR3 is 17 amino acids long. The CDR3: CASISTGTGNLNTEAFF.

This chain joins TRBV29-1 and TRBJ2-1; the TRBD2 assignment by TCRdb is unverifiable without DNA. The CDR3 spans 15 residues. Per germline, CDR1 SQVTM and CDR2 ANQGSEA. CDR3 region: CSVLGTSGPYNEQFF.